This T cell receptor (beta chain) was identified during a study of blood T cells in healthy people across ages. The CDR3 runs to 16 residues. V trimming: 5 bases; J trimming: 2 bases; junction bases outside the gene matches: 15. In germline, CDR1 is DFQATT, CDR2 SNEGSKA (reference sequence). Study conclusions and caveats: PBMCs that were unsorted prevented a conclusive naive versus antigen-experienced comparison. The recorded TCR beta diversity per million T cells decreased in a roughly linear manner with age.

Isolation yielded PBMCs, at least 6.5 million per sample, in every case. For the second PCR, which ran for about 7 to 11 cycles, a sample-barcoded 5' primer and a J-beta primer mix were used. TCRdb re-called the 5' RACE reads with MiXCR, one entry per CDR3 protein. The profile covers roughly 680,000 distinct CDR3 sequences, with 20% to 25% appearing a single time and roughly 3.4% taken by the ten largest. There are a few counts of this clonotype. Antigen specificity is unknown. Sequencing was performed on blood. The clonotype comes from a man in his 70s in good health. The chain combines TRBV20-1 with TRBJ2-7; TRBD2 matches at 7 bases. CDR3 region: CSAPHGSLAEAYEQYF. As DNA, the CDR3 is TGCAGTGCTCCCCACGGTTCTCTAGCGGAGGCCTACGAGCAGTACTTC.